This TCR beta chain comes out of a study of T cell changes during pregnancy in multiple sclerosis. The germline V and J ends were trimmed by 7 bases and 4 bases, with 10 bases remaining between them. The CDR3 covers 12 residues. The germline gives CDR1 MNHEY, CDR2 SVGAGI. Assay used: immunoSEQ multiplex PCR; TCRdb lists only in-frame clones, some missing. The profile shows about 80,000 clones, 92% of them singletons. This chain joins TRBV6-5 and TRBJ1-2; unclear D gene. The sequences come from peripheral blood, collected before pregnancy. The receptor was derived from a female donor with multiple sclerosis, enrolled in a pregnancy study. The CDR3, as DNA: TGTGCCAGCATGGCAATTACCTATGGCTACACCTTC. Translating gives CASMAITYGYTF.